Below are 27 T cell receptor beta chains sequenced from a single sample in a study of PD-1 blockade in mismatch repair-deficient tumors. Regarding time point: approximately nine-day in vitro stimulation with candidate neoantigen peptide 4. Repertoires were generated with immunoSEQ multiplex PCR, while TCRdb's copy carries only in-frame clones and drops some. The sample includes approximately 13,000 clones, 80% to 90% seen only once; the top ten take about 22%. These receptors' targets are unknown. The specimen comprised cells cultured in vitro, sampled from a patient treated with pembrolizumab. The origin of the receptors is an adult with mismatch repair-deficient cancer.

The chain carries TRBV4-1 and TRBJ2-5; 9 bases map to TRBD1. The V segment lost 0 bases and the J segment 2 bases; nucleotides outside the gene matches: 7. Germline CDR1 and CDR2: MGHRA and YSYEKL. CDR3 length equals 17 residues. CDR3 DNA: TGCGCCAGCAGCCAAGAAGAGGTCGGACAGGGGCAAGAGACCCAGTACTTC. Protein sequence: CASSQEEVGQGQETQYF.

The J gene is TRBJ2-1, the V gene TRBV10-3; TRBD2 matches 8 bases. Germline V gene sequence: CDR1 ENHRY, CDR2 SYGVKD. The CDR3 sequence is 13 residues long. Germline trimming cut 6 bases from V and 7 bases from J; bases unmatched to any gene: 5. CDR3 region: CAIRGAGVNEQFF. The CDR3 region has the DNA TGTGCCATCAGGGGAGCGGGAGTGAATGAGCAGTTCTTC.

This rearrangement joins TRBV4-1 to TRBJ2-1, with no clear D. The CDR3 totals 16 residues. Trimming removed 0 bases at V and 8 bases at J, with 17 bases between. Germline loops: CDR1 MGHRA, CDR2 YSYEKL. The CDR3 sequence is CASSQERLVGPDEQFF. The CDR3 DNA reads as TGCGCCAGCAGCCAAGAACGGCTCGTAGGGCCGGATGAGCAGTTCTTC.

The chain uses TRBV27 and TRBJ2-2, with D unresolved. V dropped 2 bases and J dropped 8 bases, with 6 bases sitting between them. The CDR3 runs 12 residues. Germline V gene data show CDR1 as MNHEY and CDR2 as SMNVEV (reference sequence). The CDR3 region is CASSLEGGELFF. In DNA form, the CDR3 reads TGTGCCAGCAGTTTAGAAGGAGGGGAGCTGTTTTTT.

This clone has only a few counts. This sequence joins TRBV10-3 and TRBJ2-7; 12 bases match TRBD2. CDR1 and CDR2 from the germline V gene are ENHRY and SYGVKD. J was trimmed by 6 bases and V by 5 bases; bases with no gene match: 5. The CDR3 totals 14 residues. In DNA, the CDR3 is TGTGCCATCAGTTCTAGCGGGAGGGCCGGCGAGCAGTACTTC. Its protein product is CAISSSGRAGEQYF.

This clone was counted once. Compared with germline, one end of the junction differs, possibly owing to a read error. This rearrangement joins TRBV10-3 to TRBJ1-1, with unresolved D. Germline V CDR1 and CDR2: ENHRY, SYGVKD. This CDR3 region has 11 residues. CDR3 amino acids: CAIREFYEAFF. The CDR3 DNA sequence: TGTGCCATCAGGGAGTTTTATGAAGCTTTCTTT.

The V gene is TRBV6-5, the J gene TRBJ2-3, with 10 bases that match TRBD1. Trimming took 5 bases from V and 9 from J; bases not matched to a gene: 11. Germline V gene lookup returns CDR1 MNHEY and CDR2 SVGAGI. The CDR3 totals 15 residues. The CDR3 region has the DNA TGTGCCAGCAGTACCGACAGGGGGCCCTGGGGGACGCAGTATTTT. The encoded protein is CASSTDRGPWGTQYF.

In its sample, this clone was seen once. V usage is TRBV15 and J usage is TRBJ2-5, with TRBD1 as a possible D gene (6 bases). With 4 bases removed from V and 1 base from J, the gap between germline ends came to 16 bases. The V gene's germline CDR1 is LNHNV and CDR2 YYDKDF (reference sequence). The CDR3 runs to 16 residues. The CDR3, as DNA: TGTGCCACCAGCATGGGGGCAGGGTCAGGCCAAGAGACCCAGTACTTC. It translates to CATSMGAGSGQETQYF.

The chain recombines TRBV6-6 with TRBJ1-1, with 8 bases that match TRBD1. Germline loops: CDR1 MNHNY, CDR2 SVGAGI (reference sequence). The junction had 7 bases not matched to a gene; V was cut back by 9 bases and J by 1 base. The CDR3 is 14 residues long. The CDR3 DNA follows: TGTGCCAGTAAACCGGGACAGGAGAACACTGAAGCTTTCTTT. Protein: CASKPGQENTEAFF.

This clone has just a few counts. The chain uses TRBV19 and TRBJ2-5; 11 bases are a match to TRBD2. The CDR3 has 16 residues. V was clipped by 6 bases and J by 9 bases; unmatched bases: 15. CDR1 and CDR2 (germline): LNHDA, SQIVND (reference sequence). This CDR3 reads CASSPYGTSGQSPQYF. CDR3 in DNA: TGTGCCAGTAGCCCCTACGGGACTAGCGGCCAGTCCCCCCAGTACTTC.

This rearrangement joins TRBV2 to TRBJ1-1, with 8 bases fitting TRBD1. Germline trimming cut 5 bases from V and 11 bases from J; bases unmatched to any gene: 4. CDR1 is SNHLY, CDR2 FYNNEI, per germline. The CDR3 runs 11 residues. The CDR3 bases are TGTGCCAGCAGTCCAGGGGGCGCGGCTTTCTTT. Translation gives CASSPGGAAFF.

The chain employs TRBV19 and TRBJ2-7; no reliable D call. The CDR3 is made up of 15 amino acids. CDR1 and CDR2 from the germline V gene are LNHDA and SQIVND (reference sequence). V lost 0 bases and J 4 bases, leaving 13 bases between the germline ends. CDR3 sequence reads: CASSIDHGQAYEQYF. The CDR3 coding sequence is TGTGCCAGTAGTATAGATCACGGGCAGGCGTACGAGCAGTACTTC.

In its sample, this clone was seen once. The chain recombines TRBV9 with TRBJ1-5; tentatively, D is TRBD1 (5 bases). The CDR3 spans 15 residues. The germline V gene has CDR1 SGDLS and CDR2 YYNGEE. The ends were cut back, 4 bases at V and 7 bases at J, with 18 bases in the middle. The CDR3 DNA is TGTGCCAGCAGCCCAGCCGGGCAGGGAGGGCAGCCCCAGCATTTT. Amino acids: CASSPAGQGGQPQHF.

The chain links TRBV25-1 to TRBJ2-1, with 16 nucleotides matching TRBD2. The germline gives CDR1 MGHDK, CDR2 SYGVNS. The CDR3 extends over 17 amino acids. The ends lost 1 base at V and 9 bases at J; junction bases unmatched: 6. DNA of the CDR3: TGTGCCAGCAGTGAATTCGGGACTAGCGGGAGGGGTGGTGAGCAGTTCTTC. Protein product: CASSEFGTSGRGGEQFF.

The rearrangement uses TRBV7-6 and TRBJ2-1, with 12 bases matching TRBD2. This CDR3 is built from 15 residues. Germline assignment: CDR1 SGHVS and CDR2 FNYEAQ. V was clipped by 1 base and J by 8 bases; unmatched bases: 3. In nucleotides, the CDR3 is TGTGCCAGCAGCTTAGGGACTAGCGGGAACTATGAGCAGTTCTTC. It yields the protein CASSLGTSGNYEQFF.

Here the CDR3 DNA reads TGTGCCAGCAGTTTACGAGCGGGAGTAAGGTACGAGCAGTACTTC. Residues: CASSLRAGVRYEQYF. The V call is TRBV27, the J call TRBJ2-7; the match to TRBD2 covers 8 bases. Losses at the gene ends were 2 bases for V and 4 bases for J; bases not matched to a gene: 7. The CDR3 is 15 amino acids. CDR1 MNHEY and CDR2 SMNVEV come from the germline V gene (reference sequence).

The rearrangement links TRBV28 to TRBJ2-1; 12 bases are a match to TRBD2. V lost 7 bases and J lost 7; bases outside the gene matches: 11. The CDR3 contains 16 residues. The V gene's germline CDR1 is MDHEN and CDR2 SYDVKM. The CDR3 DNA is TGTGCCAGCATCAGACTAGCGGGAGTAGGTGGAAATGAGCAGTTCTTC. Translated: CASIRLAGVGGNEQFF.

J is TRBJ1-2 and V is TRBV20-1; D call uncertain. The CDR3 is made up of 11 amino acids. With 7 bases removed from V and 9 bases from J, the gap between germline ends came to 15 bases. Germline V gene lookup returns CDR1 DFQATT and CDR2 SNEGSKA (reference sequence). CDR3 sequence: CSVAPLGSYTF. CDR3 DNA: TGCAGTGTTGCACCCCTCGGGAGCTACACCTTC.

This chain links TRBV27 with TRBJ1-5, with D unresolved. The CDR3 runs 13 residues. Between the trimmed V and J ends, which lost 5 bases and 5 bases, there was a span of 10 bases. The germline V gene has CDR1 MNHEY and CDR2 SMNVEV (reference sequence). Written as DNA, the CDR3 is TGTGCCAGCAGTCTCACCCGAGATCAGCCCCAGCATTTT. The encoded protein is CASSLTRDQPQHF.

The rearrangement links TRBV5-5 to TRBJ2-7, with 8 bases lining up with TRBD2. V lost 3 bases and J lost 2; bases outside the gene matches: 7. CDR1 SGHKS and CDR2 YYEKEE come from the germline V gene (reference sequence). This CDR3 contains 15 residues. This CDR3 is CASSSGLASTYEQYF. CDR3 DNA sequence: TGTGCCAGCAGCTCCGGACTAGCATCAACCTACGAGCAGTACTTC.

This chain links TRBV28 with TRBJ1-1, with D perhaps TRBD1 (6 bases). V dropped 3 bases and J dropped 3 bases, with 17 bases sitting between them. This CDR3 comprises 16 residues. The germline gives CDR1 MDHEN, CDR2 SYDVKM. CDR3 in DNA: TGTGCCAGCAGTTTCGTCGGGGGCATGGTGGACACTGAAGCTTTCTTT. Amino acid sequence: CASSFVGGMVDTEAFF.

The chain carries TRBV11-2 and TRBJ2-2; 8 nucleotides line up with TRBD2. CDR3 length: 16 residues. With V trimmed by 0 bases and J by 9 bases, 9 bases remained unmatched. Per the germline V gene, CDR1 is SGHAT and CDR2 is FQNNGV. The CDR3 region is CASSLEAGGVRWELFF. In DNA, the CDR3 is TGTGCCAGCAGCTTAGAGGCGGGGGGTGTGCGCTGGGAGCTGTTTTTT.

The chain employs TRBV5-1 and TRBJ2-2; D may correspond to TRBD1 or TRBD2 (5 bases each). Germline loops: CDR1 SGHRS, CDR2 YFSETQ. V lost 4 bases and J lost 0, with 13 bases in between. This CDR3 is built from 16 residues. The CDR3 sequence is CASSLPGPTNTGELFF. The CDR3 nucleotides are TGCGCCAGCAGCCTGCCGGGACCGACGAACACCGGGGAGCTGTTTTTT.

This CDR3 reads CASSLAPGYYEQYF. The DNA for the CDR3 is TGTGCCAGCAGCTTAGCCCCGGGGTACTACGAGCAGTACTTC. The chain is built from TRBV7-9 and TRBJ2-7; D might be TRBD2 (5 bases). The CDR3 contains 14 residues. Germline CDR1 reads SEHNR; CDR2 reads FQNEAQ (reference sequence). Trimming pared 0 bases from V and 3 bases from J, leaving 9 bases between.

This chain links TRBV9 with TRBJ2-1; 7 bases map to TRBD2. The CDR3 length is 15 residues. V shed 2 bases, J shed 6 bases, and the junction held 8 bases outside the gene matches. Germline V gene lookup returns CDR1 SGDLS and CDR2 YYNGEE. CDR3 sequence reads: CASSVWGGTFNEQFF. CDR3 coding DNA: TGTGCCAGCAGCGTCTGGGGGGGTACTTTCAATGAGCAGTTCTTC. Full variable domain (remainder filled in from reference TRBV9 and TRBJ2-1): DSGVTQTPKHLITATGQRVTLRCSPRSGDLSVYWYQQSLDQGLQFLIQYYNGEERAKGNILERFSAQQFPDLHSELNLSSLELGDSALYFCASSVWGGTFNEQFFGPGTRLTVL.

In this sample, this clone turned up once. V usage is TRBV28 and J usage is TRBJ2-7, with a tentative D call TRBD1 (6 bases). Trimming cost V 3 bases and J 3 bases, with 12 bases left between them. The germline gives CDR1 MDHEN, CDR2 SYDVKM. This CDR3 region has 14 residues. The CDR3, as DNA: TGTGCCAGCAGTTTCACCAGGGGAAGCTACGAGCAGTACTTC. It specifies CASSFTRGSYEQYF.

This clone was seen once. This rearrangement joins TRBV15 to TRBJ2-7, with no clear D. Germline CDR1 is LNHNV and CDR2 is YYDKDF (reference sequence). This CDR3 spans 12 amino acids. Trimming left V 5 bases short and J 1 base short, with 6 bases between. The CDR3 nucleotides read TGTGCCACCAGCCAGGAGTCCTACGAGCAGTACTTC. It encodes CATSQESYEQYF.